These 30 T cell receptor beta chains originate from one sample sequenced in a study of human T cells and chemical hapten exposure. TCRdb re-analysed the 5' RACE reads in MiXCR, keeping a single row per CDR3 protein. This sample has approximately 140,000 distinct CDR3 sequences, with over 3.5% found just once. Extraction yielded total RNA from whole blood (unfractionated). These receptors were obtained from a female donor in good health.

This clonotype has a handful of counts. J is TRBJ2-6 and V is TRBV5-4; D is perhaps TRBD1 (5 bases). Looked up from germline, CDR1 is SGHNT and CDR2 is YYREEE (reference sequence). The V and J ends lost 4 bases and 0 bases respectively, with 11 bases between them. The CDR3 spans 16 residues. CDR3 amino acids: CASSPGLSSGANVLTF. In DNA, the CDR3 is TGTGCCAGCAGCCCAGGGCTTAGCTCTGGGGCCAACGTCCTGACTTTC.

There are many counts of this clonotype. The CDR3 loop is CASRKQGAYNEQFF. The DNA of the CDR3 is TGTGCCAGCAGGAAACAGGGGGCCTACAATGAGCAGTTCTTC. The V call is TRBV11-3, the J call TRBJ2-1; 8 nucleotides match TRBD1. This CDR3 is 14 amino acids long. V was clipped by 6 bases and J by 2 bases; unmatched bases: 3. Germline V gene data show CDR1 as SGHNT and CDR2 as YENEEA.

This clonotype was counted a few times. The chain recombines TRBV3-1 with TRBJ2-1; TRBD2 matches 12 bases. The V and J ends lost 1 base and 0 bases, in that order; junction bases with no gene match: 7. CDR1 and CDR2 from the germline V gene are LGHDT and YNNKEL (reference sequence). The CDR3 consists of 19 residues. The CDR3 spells CASSQGLAGVYSSYNEQFF. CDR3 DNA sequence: TGTGCCAGCAGCCAAGGACTAGCGGGGGTCTATAGCTCCTACAATGAGCAGTTCTTC.

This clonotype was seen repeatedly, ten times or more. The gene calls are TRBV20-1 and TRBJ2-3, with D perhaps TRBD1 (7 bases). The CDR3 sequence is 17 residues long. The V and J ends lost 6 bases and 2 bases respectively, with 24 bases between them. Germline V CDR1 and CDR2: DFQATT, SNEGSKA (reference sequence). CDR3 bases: TGCAGTGCCGGAGGGGGCGGAGACTCATTTGACACAGATACGCAGTATTTT. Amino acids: CSAGGGGDSFDTDTQYF.

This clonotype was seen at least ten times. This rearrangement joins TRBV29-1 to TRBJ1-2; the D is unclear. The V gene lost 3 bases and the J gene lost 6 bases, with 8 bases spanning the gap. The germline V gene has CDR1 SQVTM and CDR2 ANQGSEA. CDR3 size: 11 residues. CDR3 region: CSVEQRHGYTF. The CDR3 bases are TGCAGCGTTGAGCAGCGCCATGGCTACACCTTC.

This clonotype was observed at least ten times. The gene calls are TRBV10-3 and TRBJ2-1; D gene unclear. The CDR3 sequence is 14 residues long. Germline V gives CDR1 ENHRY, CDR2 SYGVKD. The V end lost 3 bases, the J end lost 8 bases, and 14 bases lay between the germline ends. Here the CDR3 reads CAISDVGSLYEQFF. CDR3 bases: TGTGCCATCAGTGACGTAGGCAGCCTCTATGAGCAGTTCTTC.

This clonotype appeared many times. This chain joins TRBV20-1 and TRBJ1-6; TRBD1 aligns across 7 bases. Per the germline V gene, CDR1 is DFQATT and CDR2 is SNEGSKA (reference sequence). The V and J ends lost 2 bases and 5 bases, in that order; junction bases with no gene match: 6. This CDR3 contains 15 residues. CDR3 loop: CSARIEGADNSPLHF. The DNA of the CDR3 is TGCAGTGCTAGAATTGAGGGGGCAGATAATTCACCCCTCCACTTT.

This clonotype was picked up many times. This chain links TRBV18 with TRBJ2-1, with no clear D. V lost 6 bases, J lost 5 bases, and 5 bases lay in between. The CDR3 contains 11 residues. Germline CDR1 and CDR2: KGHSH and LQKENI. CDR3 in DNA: TGTGCCAGCTCGGCCAACAATGAGCAGTTCTTC. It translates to CASSANNEQFF.

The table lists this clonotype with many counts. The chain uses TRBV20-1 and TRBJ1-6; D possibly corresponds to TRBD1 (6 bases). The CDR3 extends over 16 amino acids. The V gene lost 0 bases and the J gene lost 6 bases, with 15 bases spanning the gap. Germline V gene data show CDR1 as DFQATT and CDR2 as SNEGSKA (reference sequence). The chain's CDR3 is CSARDPRGALNSPLHF. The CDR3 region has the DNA TGCAGTGCTAGAGACCCGAGGGGGGCTCTTAATTCACCCCTCCACTTT.

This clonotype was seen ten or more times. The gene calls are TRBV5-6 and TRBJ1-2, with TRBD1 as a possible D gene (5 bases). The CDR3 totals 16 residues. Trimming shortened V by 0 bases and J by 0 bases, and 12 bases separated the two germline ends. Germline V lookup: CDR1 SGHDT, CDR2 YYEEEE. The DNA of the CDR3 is TGTGCCAGCAGCTTGGCCCCAGGGCAGGCTAACTATGGCTACACCTTC. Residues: CASSLAPGQANYGYTF.

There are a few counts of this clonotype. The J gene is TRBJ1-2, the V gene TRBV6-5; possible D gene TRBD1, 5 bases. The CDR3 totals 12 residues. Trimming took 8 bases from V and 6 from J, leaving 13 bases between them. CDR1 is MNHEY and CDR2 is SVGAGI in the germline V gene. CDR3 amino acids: CASRKDTDGYTF. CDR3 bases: TGTGCCAGCCGTAAGGACACAGATGGCTACACCTTC.

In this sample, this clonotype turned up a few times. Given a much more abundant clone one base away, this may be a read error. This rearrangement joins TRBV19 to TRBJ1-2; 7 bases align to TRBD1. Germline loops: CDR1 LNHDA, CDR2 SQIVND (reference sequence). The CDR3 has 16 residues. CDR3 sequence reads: CASSILPNRGNDGYTF. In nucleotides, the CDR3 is TGTGCCAGTAGTATCCTTCCTAACAGGGGTAACGATGGCTACACCTTC. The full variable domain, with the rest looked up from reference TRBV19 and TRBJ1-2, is DGGITQSPKYLFRKEGQNVTLSCEQNLNHDAMYWYRQDPGQGLRLIYYSQIVNDFQKGDIAEGYSVSREKKESFPLTVTSAQKNPTAFYLCASSILPNRGNDGYTFGSGTRLTVV.

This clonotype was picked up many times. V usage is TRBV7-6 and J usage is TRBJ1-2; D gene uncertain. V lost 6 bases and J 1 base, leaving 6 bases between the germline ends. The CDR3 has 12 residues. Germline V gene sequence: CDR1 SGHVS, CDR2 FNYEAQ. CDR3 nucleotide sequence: TGTGCCAGCAGTTCAATTAACTATGGCTACACCTTC. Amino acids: CASSSINYGYTF.

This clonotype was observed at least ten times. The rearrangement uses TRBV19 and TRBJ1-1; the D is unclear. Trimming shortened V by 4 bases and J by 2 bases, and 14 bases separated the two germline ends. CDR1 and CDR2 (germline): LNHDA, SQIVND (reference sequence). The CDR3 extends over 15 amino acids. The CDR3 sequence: CASSRSRAGNTEAFF. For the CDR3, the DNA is TGTGCCAGTAGTAGATCTAGAGCTGGAAACACTGAAGCTTTCTTT.

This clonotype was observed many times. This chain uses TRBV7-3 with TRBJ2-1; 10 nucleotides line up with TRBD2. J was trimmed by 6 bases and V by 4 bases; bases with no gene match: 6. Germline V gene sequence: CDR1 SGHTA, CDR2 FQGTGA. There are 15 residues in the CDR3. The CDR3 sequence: CASSYSGGAINEQFF. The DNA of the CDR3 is TGTGCCAGCAGCTACAGCGGGGGGGCCATCAATGAGCAGTTCTTC.

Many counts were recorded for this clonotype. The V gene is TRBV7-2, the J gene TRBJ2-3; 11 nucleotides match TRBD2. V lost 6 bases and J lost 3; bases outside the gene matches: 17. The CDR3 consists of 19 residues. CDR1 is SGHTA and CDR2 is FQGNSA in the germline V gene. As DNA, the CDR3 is TGTGCCAGCAGGAAAAAGAAGGTCCTTAGCGGGGGGGCGACAGATACGCAGTATTTT. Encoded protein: CASRKKKVLSGGATDTQYF.

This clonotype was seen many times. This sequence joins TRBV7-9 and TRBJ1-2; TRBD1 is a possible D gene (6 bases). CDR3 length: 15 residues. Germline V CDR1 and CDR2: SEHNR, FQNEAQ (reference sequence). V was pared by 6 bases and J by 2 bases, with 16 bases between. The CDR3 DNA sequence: TGTGCCAGCAGTCCGGAGGGGGAGAGAAACTATGGCTACACCTTC. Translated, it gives CASSPEGERNYGYTF. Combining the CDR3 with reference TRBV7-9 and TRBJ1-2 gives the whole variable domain DTGVSQNPRHKITKRGQNVTFRCDPISEHNRLYWYRQTLGQGPEFLTYFQNEAQLEKSRLLSDRFSAERPKGSFSTLEIQRTEQGDSAMYLCASSPEGERNYGYTFGSGTRLTVV.

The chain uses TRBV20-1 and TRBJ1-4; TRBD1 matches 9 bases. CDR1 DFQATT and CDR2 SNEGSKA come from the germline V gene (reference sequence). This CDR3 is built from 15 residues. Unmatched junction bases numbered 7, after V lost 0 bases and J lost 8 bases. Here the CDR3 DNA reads TGCAGTGCTAGAGATCCGACAGGGGGTGACGAAAAACTGTTTTTT. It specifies CSARDPTGGDEKLFF.

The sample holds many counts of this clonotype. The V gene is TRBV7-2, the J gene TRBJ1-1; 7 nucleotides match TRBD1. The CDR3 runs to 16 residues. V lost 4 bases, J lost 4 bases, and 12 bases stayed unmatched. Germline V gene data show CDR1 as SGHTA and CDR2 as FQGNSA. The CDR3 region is CASSSERPGTATEAFF. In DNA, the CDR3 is TGTGCCAGCAGCTCCGAACGCCCCGGGACAGCCACTGAAGCTTTCTTT.

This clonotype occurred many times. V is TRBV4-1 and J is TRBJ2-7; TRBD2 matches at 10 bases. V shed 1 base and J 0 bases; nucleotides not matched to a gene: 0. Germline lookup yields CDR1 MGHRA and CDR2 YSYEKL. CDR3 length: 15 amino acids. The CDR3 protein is CASSQASGGSYEQYF. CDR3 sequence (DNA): TGCGCCAGCAGCCAAGCTAGCGGGGGCTCCTACGAGCAGTACTTC.

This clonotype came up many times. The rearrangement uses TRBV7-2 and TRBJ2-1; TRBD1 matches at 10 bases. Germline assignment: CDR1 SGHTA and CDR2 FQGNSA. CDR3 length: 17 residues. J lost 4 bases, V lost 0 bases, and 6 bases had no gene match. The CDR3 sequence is CASSLAGQGVNYNEQFF. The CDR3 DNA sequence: TGTGCCAGCAGCTTAGCAGGACAGGGGGTGAATTACAATGAGCAGTTCTTC.

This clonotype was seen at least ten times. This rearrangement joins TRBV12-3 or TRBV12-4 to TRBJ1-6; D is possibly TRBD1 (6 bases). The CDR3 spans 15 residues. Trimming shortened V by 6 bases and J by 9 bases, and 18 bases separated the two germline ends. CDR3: CASSSQGRGTSPLHF. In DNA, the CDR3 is TGTGCCAGCAGCTCACAGGGTAGGGGGACTTCACCCCTCCACTTT.

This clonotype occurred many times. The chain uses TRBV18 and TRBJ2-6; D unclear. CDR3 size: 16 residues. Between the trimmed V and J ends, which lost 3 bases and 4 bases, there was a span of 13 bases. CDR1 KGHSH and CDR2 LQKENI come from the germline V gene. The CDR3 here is CASSPLRRTGANVLTF. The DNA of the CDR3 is TGTGCCAGCTCACCGCTCAGGCGGACCGGGGCCAACGTCCTGACTTTC.

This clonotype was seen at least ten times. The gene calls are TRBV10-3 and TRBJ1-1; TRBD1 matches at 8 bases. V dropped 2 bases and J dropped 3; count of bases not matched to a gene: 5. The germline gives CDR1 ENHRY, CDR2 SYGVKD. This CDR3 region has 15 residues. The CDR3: CAISEGGQGYTEAFF. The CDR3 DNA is TGTGCCATCAGTGAGGGTGGACAGGGTTACACTGAAGCTTTCTTT.

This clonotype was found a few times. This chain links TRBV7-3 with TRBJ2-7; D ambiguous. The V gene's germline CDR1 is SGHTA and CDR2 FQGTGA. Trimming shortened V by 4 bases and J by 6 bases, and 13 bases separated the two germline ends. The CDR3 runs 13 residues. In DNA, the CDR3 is TGTGCCAGCAGCTATACCTTCGCATCCGAGCAGTACTTC. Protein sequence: CASSYTFASEQYF.

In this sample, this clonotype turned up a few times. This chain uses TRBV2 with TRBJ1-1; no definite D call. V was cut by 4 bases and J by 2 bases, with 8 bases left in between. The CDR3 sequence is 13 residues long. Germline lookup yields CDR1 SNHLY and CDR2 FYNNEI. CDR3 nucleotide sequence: TGTGCCAGCAGTGCGCGCAGTAACACTGAAGCTTTCTTT. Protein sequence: CASSARSNTEAFF.

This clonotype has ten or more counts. CDR3: CASSQGEIWDRGPGNTIYF. CDR3 coding DNA: TGCGCCAGCAGCCAAGGAGAAATTTGGGACAGGGGCCCTGGAAACACCATATATTTT. The chain uses TRBV4-1 and TRBJ1-3, with 10 bases identical to TRBD1. With V trimmed by 1 base and J by 2 bases, 11 bases remained unmatched. CDR1 and CDR2 (germline): MGHRA, YSYEKL. This CDR3 contains 19 residues.

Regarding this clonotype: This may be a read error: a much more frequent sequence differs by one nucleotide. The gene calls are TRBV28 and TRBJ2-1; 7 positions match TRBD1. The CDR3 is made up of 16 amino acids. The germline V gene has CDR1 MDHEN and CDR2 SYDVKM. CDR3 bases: TGTGCCAGCAGTTCTCCGGGACAGAATGGCTACAATGAGCAGGTCTTC. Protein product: CASSSPGQNGYNEQVF.

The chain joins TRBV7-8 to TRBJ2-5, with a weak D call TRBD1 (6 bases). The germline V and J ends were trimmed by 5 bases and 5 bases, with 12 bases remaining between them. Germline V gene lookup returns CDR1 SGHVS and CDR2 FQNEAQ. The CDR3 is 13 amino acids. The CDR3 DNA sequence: TGTGCCAGCAGCCTCCAGGGGTTCGAGACCCAGTACTTC. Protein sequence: CASSLQGFETQYF.

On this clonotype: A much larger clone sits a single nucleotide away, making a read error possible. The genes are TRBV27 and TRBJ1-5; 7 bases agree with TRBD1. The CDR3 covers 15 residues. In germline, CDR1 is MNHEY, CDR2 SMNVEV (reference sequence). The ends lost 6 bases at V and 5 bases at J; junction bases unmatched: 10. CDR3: CASSGGGGGDQPQHF. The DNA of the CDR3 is TGTGCCAGCAGCGGAGGGGGCGGTGGGGATCAGCCCCAGCATTTT.